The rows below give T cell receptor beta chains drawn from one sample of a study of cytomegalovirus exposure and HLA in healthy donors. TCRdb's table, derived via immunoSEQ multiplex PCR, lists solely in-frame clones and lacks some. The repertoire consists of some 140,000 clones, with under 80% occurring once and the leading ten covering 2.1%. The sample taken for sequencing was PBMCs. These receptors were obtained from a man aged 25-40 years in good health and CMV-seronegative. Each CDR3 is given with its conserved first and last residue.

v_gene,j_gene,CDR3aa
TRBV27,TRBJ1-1,CASSFHGGEAFF
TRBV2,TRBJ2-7,CASSDRASYEQYF
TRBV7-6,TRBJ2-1,CASSLNRGSYNEQFF
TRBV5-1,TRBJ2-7,CASSFREDEQYF
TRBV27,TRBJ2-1,CASSRKGTVEQFF
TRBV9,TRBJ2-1,CASSLRSQGYNEQFF
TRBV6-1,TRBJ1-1,CASRPGLGRTEAFF
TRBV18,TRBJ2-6,CASSPKLGRTGSSGANVLTF
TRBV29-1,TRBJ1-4,CSVEERDEKLFF
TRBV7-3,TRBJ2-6,CASSLGGLAGGSSGANVLTF
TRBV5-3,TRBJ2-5,CARSSVGGQVGKQYF
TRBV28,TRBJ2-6,CASSGGGGTGANVLTF
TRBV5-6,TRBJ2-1,CAWGREDEQFF
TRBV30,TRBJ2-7,CAWSVGQATYEQYF
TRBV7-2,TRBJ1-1,CASSMIRGPPEAFF
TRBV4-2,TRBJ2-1,CASSQARRASGGGEQFF
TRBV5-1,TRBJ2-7,CASSLARGAYEQYF
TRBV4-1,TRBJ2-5,CASSQVRDRGLKETQYF
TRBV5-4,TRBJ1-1,CASSLGPTGHETEAFF
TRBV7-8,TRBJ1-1,CASSQTTGPEAFF
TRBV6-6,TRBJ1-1,CASNQGTMNTEAFF
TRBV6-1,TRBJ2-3,CASSEDTQLTDTQYF
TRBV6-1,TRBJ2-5,CASSDIGTVQGTQYF
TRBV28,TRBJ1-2,CASTYPRQGYGYTF
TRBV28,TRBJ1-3,CASTPTGGNTIYF
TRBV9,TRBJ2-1,CASSVVAESSYNEQFF
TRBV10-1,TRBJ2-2,CASRNHVWTGNTGELFF
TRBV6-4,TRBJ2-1,CASSDTPAGGNEQFF
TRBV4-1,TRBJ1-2,CASSQVGQGDNGYTF
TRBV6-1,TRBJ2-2,CASSEVYLRLATGELFF
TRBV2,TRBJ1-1,CASSNDRVREEAFF
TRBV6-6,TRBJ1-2,CASSDTGGSGYTF
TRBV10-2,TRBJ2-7,CASTDRGYERYF
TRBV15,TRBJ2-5,CATSREQWETQYF
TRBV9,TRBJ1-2,CASSAGYGYPF
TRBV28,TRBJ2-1,CASSLPGSEQFF
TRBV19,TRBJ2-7,CASSIRTGNYEQYF
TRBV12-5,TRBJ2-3,CASRGANTQYF
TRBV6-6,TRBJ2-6,CASSSVPGANVLTF
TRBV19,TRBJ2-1,CASSIGGEQFF
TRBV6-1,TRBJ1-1,CASSVSGENTEAFF
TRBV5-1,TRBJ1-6,CASSLGQEASPLHF
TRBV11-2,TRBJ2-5,CASSLLSRQGAKETQYF
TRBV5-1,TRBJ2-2,CASSLGQGAGELFF
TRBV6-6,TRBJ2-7,CASRAGDYEQYF
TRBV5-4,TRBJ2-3,CASSLDSAGTTDTQYF
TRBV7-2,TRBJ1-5,CASSVDRADQPQHF
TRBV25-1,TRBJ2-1,CASSESTSLLLF
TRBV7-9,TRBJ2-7,CASSPQATYEQYF
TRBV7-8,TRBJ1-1,CASSPIDRFLDTEAFF
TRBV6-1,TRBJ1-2,CASSEQSMGGYTF
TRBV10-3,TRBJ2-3,CAISEYGTGSTDTQYF
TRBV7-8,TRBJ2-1,CASSFLAGDYNEQFF
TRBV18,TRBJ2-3,CASSPPADTQYF
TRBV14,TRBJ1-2,CASSLTGGTYGYTF
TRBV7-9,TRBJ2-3,CASSSPDTQYF
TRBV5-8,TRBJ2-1,CASSLGSGESSYNEQFF
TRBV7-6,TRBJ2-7,CASSFGSEQYF
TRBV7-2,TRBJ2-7,CASSLVSSGGTSYEQYF
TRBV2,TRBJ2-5,CARGTDQETQYF